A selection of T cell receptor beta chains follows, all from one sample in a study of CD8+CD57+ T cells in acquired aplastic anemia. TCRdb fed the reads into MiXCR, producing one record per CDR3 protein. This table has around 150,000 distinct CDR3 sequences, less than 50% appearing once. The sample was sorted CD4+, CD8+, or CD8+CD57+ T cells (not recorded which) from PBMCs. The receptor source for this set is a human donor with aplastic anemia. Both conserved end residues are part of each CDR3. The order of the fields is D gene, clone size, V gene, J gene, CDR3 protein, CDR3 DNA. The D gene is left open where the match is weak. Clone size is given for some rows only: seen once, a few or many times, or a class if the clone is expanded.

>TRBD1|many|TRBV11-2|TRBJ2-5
CASSPGQGWETQYF
TGTGCCAGCAGCCCGGGACAGGGGTGGGAGACCCAGTACTTC
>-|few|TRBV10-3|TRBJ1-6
CAIRGTVVGSPLHF
TGTGCCATCAGGGGGACCGTCGTGGGATCACCCCTCCACTTT
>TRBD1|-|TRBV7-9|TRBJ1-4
CASSGQQGGLFF
TGTGCCAGCAGCGGGCAACAGGGGGGACTGTTTTTT
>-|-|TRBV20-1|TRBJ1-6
CSAVWGRLYNSPLHF
TGCAGTGCCGTTTGGGGGCGTTTATATAATTCACCCCTCCACTTT
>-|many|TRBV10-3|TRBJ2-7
CAISAHDKADGYEQYF
TGTGCCATCAGCGCCCATGATAAGGCGGACGGCTACGAGCAGTACTTC
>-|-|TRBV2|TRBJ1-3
CASGNTGGVGNTIYF
TGTGCCAGCGGGAATACGGGGGGCGTTGGAAACACCATATATTTT
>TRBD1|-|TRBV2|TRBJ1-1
CASSLDRLNTEAFF
TGTGCCAGCAGCCTGGACAGGTTGAACACTGAAGCTTTCTTT
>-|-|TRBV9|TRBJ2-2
CASSVYRDSNTGELFF
TGTGCCAGCAGCGTATACAGGGACTCGAACACCGGGGAGCTGTTTTTT
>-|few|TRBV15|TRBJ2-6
CATSRDRALANVLTF
TGTGCCACCAGCAGAGATCGGGCCCTGGCCAACGTCCTGACTTTC
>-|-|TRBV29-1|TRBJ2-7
CSVEGTRATYEQYF
TGCAGCGTTGAAGGGACGAGGGCCACCTACGAGCAGTACTTC